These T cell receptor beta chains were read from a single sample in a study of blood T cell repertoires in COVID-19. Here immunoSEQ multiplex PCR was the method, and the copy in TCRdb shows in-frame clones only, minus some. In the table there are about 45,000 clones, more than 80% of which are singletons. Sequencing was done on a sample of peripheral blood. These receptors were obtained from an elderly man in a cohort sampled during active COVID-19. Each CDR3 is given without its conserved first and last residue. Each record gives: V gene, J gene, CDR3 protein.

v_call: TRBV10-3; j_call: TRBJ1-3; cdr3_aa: AISEGQGNSGNTIY
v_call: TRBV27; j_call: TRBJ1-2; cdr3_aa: ASTDLGQGANYGYT
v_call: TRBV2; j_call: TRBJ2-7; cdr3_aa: ASRVGRQGEY
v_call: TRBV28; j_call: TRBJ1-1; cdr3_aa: ASSPYRHTEAF
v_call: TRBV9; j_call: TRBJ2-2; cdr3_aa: ASSRTGAGELF
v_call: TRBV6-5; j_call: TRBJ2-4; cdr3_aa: ASRTGLAKNIQY
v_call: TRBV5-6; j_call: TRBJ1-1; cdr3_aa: ASSLEGVLTNTEAF
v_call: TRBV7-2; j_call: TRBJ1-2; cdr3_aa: ASNIQGLYGYT
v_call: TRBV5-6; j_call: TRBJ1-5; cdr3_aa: ASSSQGVDQPQH
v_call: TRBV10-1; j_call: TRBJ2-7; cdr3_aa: ASSGGLAGGTPSYEQY
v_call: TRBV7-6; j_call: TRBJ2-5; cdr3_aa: ASSLVASGSHGETQY
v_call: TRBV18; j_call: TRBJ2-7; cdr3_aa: ASSTSGGAYEQY
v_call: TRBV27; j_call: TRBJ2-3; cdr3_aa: ASTRPGTHPPPDTQY
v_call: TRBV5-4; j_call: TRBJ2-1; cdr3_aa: ASSLDRQTYNEQF
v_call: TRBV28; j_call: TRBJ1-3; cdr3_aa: ASSWAAPYTATIY
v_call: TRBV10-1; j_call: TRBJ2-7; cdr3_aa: ASSEQRGSEQY
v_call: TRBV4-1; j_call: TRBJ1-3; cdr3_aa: ASSQGPPTGGRGNTIY
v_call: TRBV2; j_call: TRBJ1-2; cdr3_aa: ASTTGEGAYGYT
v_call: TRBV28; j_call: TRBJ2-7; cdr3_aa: ASSRTWDSSYEQY
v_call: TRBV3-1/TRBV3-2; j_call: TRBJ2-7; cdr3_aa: ASSQYRGQSEQY
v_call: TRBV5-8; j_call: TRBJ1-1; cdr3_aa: ASSVTWERNTEAF
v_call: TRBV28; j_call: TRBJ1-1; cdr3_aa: ASNYKNTEAF
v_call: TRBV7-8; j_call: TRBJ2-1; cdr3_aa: ASSSKQGINNEQF
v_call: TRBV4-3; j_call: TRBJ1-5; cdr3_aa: ASSQDRDRNQPQH
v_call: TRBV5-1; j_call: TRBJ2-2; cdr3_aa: ASSLTGNTGELF
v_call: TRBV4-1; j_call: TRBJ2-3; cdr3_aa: ASSQGAGGGDTQY
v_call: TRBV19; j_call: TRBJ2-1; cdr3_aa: ASTHGVPGNEQF
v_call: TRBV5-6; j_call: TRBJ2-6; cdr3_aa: APSQPGGGSGANVLT
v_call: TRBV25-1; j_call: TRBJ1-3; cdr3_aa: ASSIGVTGNTIY
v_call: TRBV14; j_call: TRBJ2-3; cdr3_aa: ASSQGSGTQY
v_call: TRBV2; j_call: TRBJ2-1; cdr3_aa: ASRRGGPSNEQF
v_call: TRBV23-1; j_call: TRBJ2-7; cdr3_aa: ASSQSGQGFESYEQY
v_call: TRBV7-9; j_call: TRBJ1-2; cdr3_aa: ASRPGQGVYGYT
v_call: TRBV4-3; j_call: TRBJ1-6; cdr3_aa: ASRQTGSYNSPLH
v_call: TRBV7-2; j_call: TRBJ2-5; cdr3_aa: ASSSQTGGRETQY
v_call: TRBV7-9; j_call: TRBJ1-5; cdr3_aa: ASSDRGQQPQH
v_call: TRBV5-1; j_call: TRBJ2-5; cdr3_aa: ASSLDGTSGETQY
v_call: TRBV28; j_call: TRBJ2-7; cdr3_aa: ASSPRGGISHEQY
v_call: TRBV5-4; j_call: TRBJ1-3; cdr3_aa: ASSPGVIASRNTIY
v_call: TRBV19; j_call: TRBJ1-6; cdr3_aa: ASSSLGNSPLH
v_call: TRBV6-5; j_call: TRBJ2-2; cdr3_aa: ASQGGGAAGELF
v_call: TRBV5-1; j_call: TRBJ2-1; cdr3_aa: ASSLAPLQGEQF
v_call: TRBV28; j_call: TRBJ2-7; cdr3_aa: ASSRIGTGSSYEQY
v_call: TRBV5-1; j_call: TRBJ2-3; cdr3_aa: ASKVQTGVSDTQY
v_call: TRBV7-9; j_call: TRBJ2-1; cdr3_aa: ASSLSLAGSYNEQF
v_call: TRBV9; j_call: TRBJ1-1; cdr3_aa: ASSANIRNTEAF
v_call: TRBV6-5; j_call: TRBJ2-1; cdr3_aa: ASSPGGNEQF
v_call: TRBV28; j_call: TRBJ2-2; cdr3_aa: ASSRRQGTTGELF
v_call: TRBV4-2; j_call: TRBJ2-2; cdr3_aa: ASSQEDLAGGRHGELF
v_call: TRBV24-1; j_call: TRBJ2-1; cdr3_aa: ATSGTPNEQF
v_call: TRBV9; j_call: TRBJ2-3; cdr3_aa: ASSVSVGGSTDTQY
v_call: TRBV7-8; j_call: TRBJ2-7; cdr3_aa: ASSLGAVTYEQY
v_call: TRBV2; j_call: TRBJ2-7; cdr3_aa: ASSEGLAGGYEQY
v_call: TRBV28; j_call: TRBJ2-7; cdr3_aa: ASSLGGGSYEQY
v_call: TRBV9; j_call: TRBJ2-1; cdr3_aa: ASSADTSGRGEQF